The entry below gives a single T cell receptor beta chain sequence along with its context. The data were taken from a study of identical twins. TCRdb analysed the 5' RACE reads with MiXCR anew, one entry per CDR3 protein. This sample carries 500,000 to 600,000 distinct CDR3 sequences, less than 25% of them seen once, and the ten largest clones take roughly 0.91%. Germline V gene lookup returns CDR1 DFQATT and CDR2 SNEGSKA (reference sequence). The CDR3 has 12 residues. V lost 0 bases, J lost 15 bases, and 15 bases lay in between. The sample was also reused in another study, on T cells expressing NK-cell markers. As reported in that work: Sorted CD3+CD56-NKG2C+, CD3+CD56+NKG2C+ and CD3+CD56+NKG2C- T cells supplied the TCR beta repertoires. Seven HCMV-seropositive donors and one seronegative donor made up the eight sequenced donors.

V and J are TRBV20-1 and TRBJ2-1; D is unclear. The specimen was CD4+ T cells sorted from blood. This sequence originates from a woman between 18 and 30 years old in good health. DNA of the CDR3: TGCAGTGCTAGAGATCCATCGCGCAGTTGGTTCTTC. Translation gives CSARDPSRSWFF.